This T cell receptor (beta chain) appears in the sequencing data of a study of blood T cell repertoires in COVID-19. Overall study context: Samples of COVID-19 (acute and convalescent) were obtained from the United States, Italy and Spain. PBMCs, B-cell-depleted T cells, or T cells were the source of the cDNA or gDNA that made up the material.

This CDR3 region has 18 residues. V trimming: 5 bases; J trimming: 0 bases; junction bases outside the gene matches: 15. The germline CDR1 and CDR2 sequences are MNHEY and SVGEGT. This clone was recorded only once. Under the authors' procedure: Nucleated cell number was recorded as an estimate derived from reference gene primer amplification. Data came from immunoSEQ multiplex PCR; TCRdb stores just in-frame clones and leaves some out. V, J and clone size are taken as reported in that table, and D and trimming were inferred from the DNA itself. Of some 250,000 clones listed, about four fifths were seen once; the top ten hold roughly 3.2%.

Sequencing used peripheral blood. The TCR originated in a woman aged 18-29 years with acute or convalescent COVID-19. The J gene is TRBJ2-7, the V gene TRBV6-2 or TRBV6-3; 8 bases fit TRBD1. CDR3 sequence: CASSRADRGLASSYEQYF. The CDR3 coding sequence is TGTGCCAGCAGTCGTGCCGACAGGGGTCTAGCAAGCTCCTACGAGCAGTACTTC.